Below, 5 T cell receptor beta chains from the same sample are listed, as sequenced in a study of OX40 agonist ivuxolimab in advanced cancers. Repertoires were generated with immunoSEQ multiplex PCR, while TCRdb's copy carries only in-frame clones and drops some. The data show about 150,000 clones, more than 85% seen once. The source was CD4+ or CD8+ T cells sorted from blood, collected in a trial of the OX40 agonist ivuxolimab. The receptors shown here come from an adult with an advanced solid tumor such as melanoma, head and neck, liver or kidney cancer.

The chain is built from TRBV10-3 and TRBJ1-3; no firm D call. This CDR3 has 14 residues. Trimming stripped 4 bases from V and 0 bases from J, with 7 bases between. The germline V gene encodes CDR1 ENHRY and CDR2 SYGVKD. The CDR3 DNA reads TGTGCCATCAGTGGGGGAAGCTCTGGAAACACCATATATTTT. Its translation is CAISGGSSGNTIYF.

V and J are TRBV5-4 and TRBJ1-5; TRBD1 aligns across 11 bases. Germline loops: CDR1 SGHNT, CDR2 YYREEE (reference sequence). Germline trimming cut 0 bases from V and 4 bases from J; bases unmatched to any gene: 3. This CDR3 is 16 amino acids long. CDR3 nucleotides: TGTGCCAGCAGCTTGGCTTGGGACAGGGGGAATCAGCCCCAGCATTTT. It specifies CASSLAWDRGNQPQHF.

This clone was observed a handful of times. This chain joins TRBV19 and TRBJ1-2; 8 bases line up with TRBD1. CDR3 length equals 15 residues. Germline V gives CDR1 LNHDA, CDR2 SQIVND (reference sequence). Losses at the gene ends were 7 bases for V and 3 bases for J; bases not matched to a gene: 10. The CDR3 protein is CASNVRDRRHYGYTF. For the CDR3, the DNA is TGTGCCAGTAATGTTCGGGACAGGCGGCACTATGGCTACACCTTC.

The J gene is TRBJ2-5, the V gene TRBV7-2; D ambiguous. With 4 bases removed from V and 4 bases from J, the gap between germline ends came to 7 bases. Germline V gene sequence: CDR1 SGHTA, CDR2 FQGNSA. CDR3 length: 12 residues. The CDR3 DNA reads TGTGCCAGCAGCTCGACGCCAGAGACCCAGTACTTC. As protein: CASSSTPETQYF.

V and J are TRBV28 and TRBJ1-2; D uncertain. Per germline, CDR1 MDHEN and CDR2 SYDVKM. The V end lost 1 base, the J end lost 5 bases, and 11 bases lay between the germline ends. The CDR3 contains 14 residues. Here the CDR3 DNA reads TGTGCCAGCAGTTTATTGAGGGCGGGGTATGGCTACACCTTC. Its translation: CASSLLRAGYGYTF.